This passage covers 13 T cell receptor beta chains from one sample sequenced in a study of blood T cell repertoires in COVID-19. The assay was immunoSEQ multiplex PCR, and TCRdb's table has in-frame clones only and misses some. The table has 56,000 or so clones, roughly 89% seen once. Sequencing input: peripheral blood. The receptors originated from a man in his fifties with acute or convalescent COVID-19.

V gene TRBV7-2 combines with J gene TRBJ2-3; tentatively, D is TRBD2 (6 bases). This CDR3 is built from 16 residues. V shed 5 bases and J shed 1 base, with 16 bases lying between them. The V gene's germline CDR1 is SGHTA and CDR2 FQGNSA. CDR3 sequence: CASSGLGWGGTDTQYF. Written as DNA, the CDR3 is TGTGCCAGCAGCGGTCTAGGATGGGGGGGCACAGATACGCAGTATTTT.

The chain couples TRBV10-3 to TRBJ2-5, with D perhaps TRBD1 (5 bases). CDR1 and CDR2 (germline): ENHRY, SYGVKD. This CDR3 comprises 13 residues. V was cut by 6 bases and J by 4 bases, with 12 bases left in between. The CDR3 reads CAIRAQGVETQYF. The CDR3 nucleotides are TGTGCCATCAGGGCCCAAGGGGTAGAGACCCAGTACTTC.

The V gene is TRBV28, the J gene TRBJ1-6; the D is unclear. Trimming took 3 bases from V and 7 from J, leaving 16 bases between them. Germline V CDR1 and CDR2: MDHEN, SYDVKM. The CDR3 loop spans 16 amino acids. The CDR3 sequence is CASSFFSGRGNSPLHF. The CDR3 region has the DNA TGTGCCAGCAGTTTTTTTTCTGGGAGAGGCAATTCACCCCTCCACTTT.

The table lists this clone with a few counts. V gene TRBV9 combines with J gene TRBJ1-2; TRBD1 agrees at 7 bases. This CDR3 contains 15 residues. Germline values: CDR1 SGDLS, CDR2 YYNGEE. With V trimmed by 3 bases and J by 5 bases, 10 bases remained unmatched. This CDR3 is CASSANRDRGYGYTF. DNA of the CDR3: TGTGCCAGCAGCGCCAACCGGGACAGAGGTTATGGCTACACCTTC.

J is TRBJ1-2 and V is TRBV7-9; D ambiguous. V lost 4 bases and J 3 bases, leaving 3 bases between the germline ends. CDR3 length: 11 amino acids. CDR1 is SEHNR and CDR2 is FQNEAQ in the germline V gene (reference sequence). CDR3 residues: CASSSDYGYTF. CDR3 nucleotides: TGTGCCAGCAGCTCAGACTATGGCTACACCTTC.

The V call is TRBV19, the J call TRBJ2-2; 10 bases are shared with TRBD2. Germline V gene lookup returns CDR1 LNHDA and CDR2 SQIVND (reference sequence). The V gene end was trimmed by 6 bases and the J gene end by 6 bases; junction bases not matched to a gene: 10. CDR3 length: 16 amino acids. Here the CDR3 reads CASSLPGSGGSGELFF. CDR3 DNA sequence: TGTGCCAGTAGCCTCCCGGGTAGCGGGGGGTCCGGGGAGCTGTTTTTT.

This rearrangement joins TRBV7-9 to TRBJ1-1; 7 nucleotides match TRBD1. The CDR3 has 17 amino acids. Germline CDR1 is SEHNR and CDR2 is FQNEAQ (reference sequence). Trimming cost V 4 bases and J 1 base; bases outside gene matches: 12. DNA for the CDR3: TGTGCCAGCAGCTCCACCAGCGGGGGACAGACGAACACTGAAGCTTTCTTT. This gives the protein CASSSTSGGQTNTEAFF.

The chain joins TRBV11-2 to TRBJ1-4; 9 nucleotides line up with TRBD1. Germline-derived CDR1 and CDR2 are SGHAT and FQNNGV. Unmatched junction bases numbered 10, after V lost 5 bases and J lost 6 bases. This CDR3 spans 16 amino acids. The CDR3, as DNA: TGTGCCAGCAGCCCGAAGGTCGGGACAGGGTATGAAAAACTGTTTTTT. Translation: CASSPKVGTGYEKLFF.

This clone has just a few counts. The chain combines TRBV3-1 (or the pseudogene TRBV3-2) with TRBJ1-6; tentatively, D is TRBD1 (5 bases). Germline assignment: CDR1 LGHDT and CDR2 YNNKEL (reference sequence). CDR3 length equals 15 residues. Trimming left V 4 bases short and J 1 base short, with 8 bases between. CDR3 amino acids: CASSPRGSYNSPLHF. The CDR3 DNA follows: TGTGCCAGCAGCCCTCGGGGGTCCTATAATTCACCCCTCCACTTT.

This chain links TRBV27 with TRBJ2-7; TRBD1 might be the D (5 bases). CDR1 and CDR2 (germline): MNHEY, SMNVEV (reference sequence). The CDR3 runs 14 residues. Trimming stripped 3 bases from V and 1 base from J, with 10 bases between. CDR3 loop: CASSFPGRSYEQYF. DNA for the CDR3: TGTGCCAGCAGTTTCCCAGGGCGGTCCTACGAGCAGTACTTC.

This clone turned up a few times. The genes are TRBV5-4 and TRBJ2-7, with D perhaps TRBD1 (5 bases). V was clipped by 4 bases and J by 1 base, with 15 bases between them. This CDR3 spans 15 amino acids. Germline V lookup: CDR1 SGHNT, CDR2 YYREEE (reference sequence). The CDR3 region is CASSASTTASYEQYF. The CDR3 DNA follows: TGTGCCAGCAGCGCGTCCACGACAGCTTCCTACGAGCAGTACTTC.

DNA for the CDR3: TGCGCCAGCAGCTTAGGGACTAGCTACAATGAGCAGTTCTTC. Translated, it gives CASSLGTSYNEQFF. V usage is TRBV5-1 and J usage is TRBJ2-1, with 8 positions matching TRBD2. Germline lookup yields CDR1 SGHRS and CDR2 YFSETQ. The junction had 1 base not matched to a gene; V was cut back by 2 bases and J by 3 bases. The CDR3 length is 14 residues.

This chain links TRBV5-1 with TRBJ2-1, with TRBD2 identical over 8 bases. The V gene's germline CDR1 is SGHRS and CDR2 YFSETQ. The CDR3 is 16 residues long. The V segment lost 4 bases and the J segment 3 bases; nucleotides outside the gene matches: 9. This CDR3 reads CASSNLGSGNYNEQFF. The CDR3 DNA follows: TGCGCCAGCAGCAATCTAGGTAGCGGGAACTACAATGAGCAGTTCTTC.